What follows is one TCR beta chain and its context. Negative magnetic isolation gave CD8+ and CD4+ cells; FACS enriched CD8+ TEMRA. This sample is drawn from a study of CD8 T cells in Susac syndrome. The CDR3 is made up of 17 amino acids. The V gene lost 0 bases and the J gene lost 5 bases, with 16 bases spanning the gap. Looked up from germline, CDR1 is MGHRA and CDR2 is YSYEKL. After extraction with the RNeasy kit, about 0.45 to 1 ug of the RNA was reverse transcribed using random hexamers. Across 54 Vbeta and 13 Jbeta, TCR beta CDR3 was amplified with immunoSEQ multiplex PCR. TCRdb redid the calling of the immunoSEQ multiplex PCR reads with MiXCR, one entry per CDR3 protein. There are some 260,000 distinct CDR3 sequences in the sample; approximately 81% occur only once, and around 0.11% lies in the top ten.

The clonotype was recovered from a human donor with multiple sclerosis. The chain couples TRBV4-1 to TRBJ1-4, with D perhaps TRBD1 (6 bases). Specimen: CD8+ T cells from PBMCs. The CDR3 DNA is TGCGCCAGCAGCCAAGATGAAAACAGGGTCCGGAATGAAAAACTGTTTTTT. Its translation: CASSQDENRVRNEKLFF.